The present TCR beta chain was sequenced within a study of PD-L1 blockade in urothelial cancer. Study-level information: Of prior chemotherapy regimens, patients had received between 0 and 3.

Only in-frame clones appear in the TCRdb table, and some are missing; sequencing was by immunoSEQ multiplex PCR. The sample lists around 110,000 clones; 75% to 90% were seen once. Documented time point: peripheral blood 6 weeks after treatment start. CDR3 size: 13 residues. V lost 8 bases and J 0 bases, leaving 10 bases between the germline ends. Germline CDR1 is SNHLY and CDR2 is FYNNEI. This TCR derives from a man between 60 and 75 years old with urothelial cancer. This rearrangement joins TRBV2 to TRBJ1-1, with D unresolved. The material sequenced was PBMCs, taken around atezolizumab (anti-PD-L1) treatment. The CDR3 region is CASHPELNTEAFF. CDR3 coding DNA: TGTGCCAGCCACCCGGAGTTGAACACTGAAGCTTTCTTT.